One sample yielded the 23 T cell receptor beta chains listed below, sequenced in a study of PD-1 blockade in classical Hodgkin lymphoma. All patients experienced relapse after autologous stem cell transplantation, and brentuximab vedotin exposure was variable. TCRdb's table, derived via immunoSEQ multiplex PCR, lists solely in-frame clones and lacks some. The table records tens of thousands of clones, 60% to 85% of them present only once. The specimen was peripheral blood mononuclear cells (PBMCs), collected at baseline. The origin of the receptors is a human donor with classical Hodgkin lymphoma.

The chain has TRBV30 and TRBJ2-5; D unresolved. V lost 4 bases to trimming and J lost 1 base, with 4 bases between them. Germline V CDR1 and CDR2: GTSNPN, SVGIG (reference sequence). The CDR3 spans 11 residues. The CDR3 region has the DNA TGTGCCTGGACAGCCCAAGAGACCCAGTACTTC. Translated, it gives CAWTAQETQYF.

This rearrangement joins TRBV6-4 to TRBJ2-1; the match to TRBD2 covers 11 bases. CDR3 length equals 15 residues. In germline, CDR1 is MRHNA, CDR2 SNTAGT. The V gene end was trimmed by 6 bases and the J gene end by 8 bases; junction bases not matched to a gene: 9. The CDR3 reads CASSPLAGEKDEQFF. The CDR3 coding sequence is TGTGCCAGCAGCCCACTAGCGGGAGAAAAAGATGAGCAGTTCTTC.

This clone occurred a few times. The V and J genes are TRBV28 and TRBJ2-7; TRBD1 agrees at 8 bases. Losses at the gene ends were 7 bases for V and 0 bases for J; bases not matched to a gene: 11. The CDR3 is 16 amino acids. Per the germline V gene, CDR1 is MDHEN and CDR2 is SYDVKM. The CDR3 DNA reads TGTGCCAGCACCGGGACAGGTCCTATCAGCTCCTACGAGCAGTACTTC. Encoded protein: CASTGTGPISSYEQYF. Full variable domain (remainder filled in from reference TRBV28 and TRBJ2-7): DVKVTQSSRYLVKRTGEKVFLECVQDMDHENMFWYRQDPGLGLRLIYFSYDVKMKEKGDIPEGYSVSREKKERFSLILESASTNQTSMYLCASTGTGPISSYEQYFGPGTRLTVT.

Here the CDR3 DNA reads TGTGCCAGTAGTACCCGACAGGCCACCGGGGAGCTGTTTTTT. It codes for CASSTRQATGELFF. The chain uses TRBV19 and TRBJ2-2, with a possible D match to TRBD1 (6 bases). Germline-derived CDR1 and CDR2 are LNHDA and SQIVND (reference sequence). Trimming pared 4 bases from V and 4 bases from J, leaving 10 bases between. The CDR3 length is 14 residues.

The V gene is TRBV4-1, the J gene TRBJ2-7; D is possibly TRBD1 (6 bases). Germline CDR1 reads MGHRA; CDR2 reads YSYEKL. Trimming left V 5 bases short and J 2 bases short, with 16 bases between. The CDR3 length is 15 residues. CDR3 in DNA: TGCGCCAGCAGCAAACAGGGACACCAAACCTACGAGCAGTACTTC. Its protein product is CASSKQGHQTYEQYF.

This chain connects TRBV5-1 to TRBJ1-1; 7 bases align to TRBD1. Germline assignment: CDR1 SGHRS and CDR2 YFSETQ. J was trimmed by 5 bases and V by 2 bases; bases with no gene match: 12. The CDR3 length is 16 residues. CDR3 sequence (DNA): TGCGCCAGCAGCTTAGGAGAGTTAGGGGGCGGGACTGAAGCTTTCTTT. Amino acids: CASSLGELGGGTEAFF.

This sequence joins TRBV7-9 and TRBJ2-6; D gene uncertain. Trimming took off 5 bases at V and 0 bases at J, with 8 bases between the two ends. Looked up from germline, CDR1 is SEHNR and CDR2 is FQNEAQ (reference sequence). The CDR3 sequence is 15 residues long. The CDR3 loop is CASSQLSSGANVLTF. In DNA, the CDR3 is TGTGCCAGCAGCCAATTGAGCTCTGGGGCCAACGTCCTGACTTTC. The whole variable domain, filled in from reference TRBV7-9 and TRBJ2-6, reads DTGVSQNPRHKITKRGQNVTFRCDPISEHNRLYWYRQTLGQGPEFLTYFQNEAQLEKSRLLSDRFSAERPKGSFSTLEIQRTEQGDSAMYLCASSQLSSGANVLTFGAGSRLTVL.

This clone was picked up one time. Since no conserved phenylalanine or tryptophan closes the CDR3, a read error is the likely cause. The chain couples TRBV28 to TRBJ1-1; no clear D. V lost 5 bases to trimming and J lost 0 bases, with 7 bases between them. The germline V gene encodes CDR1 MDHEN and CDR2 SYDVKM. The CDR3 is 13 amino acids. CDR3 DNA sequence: TGTGCCAGCAGTCCATTGTTGAACACTGAAGCTTTCTCT. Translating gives CASSPLLNTEAFS.

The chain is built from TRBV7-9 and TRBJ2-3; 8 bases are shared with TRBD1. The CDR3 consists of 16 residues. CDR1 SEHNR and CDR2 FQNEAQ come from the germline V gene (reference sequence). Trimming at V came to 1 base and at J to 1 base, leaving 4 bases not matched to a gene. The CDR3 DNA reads TGTGCCAGCAGCTTAGGGCAGGGGGCAGGCACAGATACGCAGTATTTT. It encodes CASSLGQGAGTDTQYF.

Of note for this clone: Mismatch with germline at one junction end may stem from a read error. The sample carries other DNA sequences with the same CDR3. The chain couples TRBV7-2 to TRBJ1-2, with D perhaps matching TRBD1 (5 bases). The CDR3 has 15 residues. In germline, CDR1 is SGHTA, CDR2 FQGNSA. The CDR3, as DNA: TGTGCCAGCAGCCAAGGCAGGGCTGCCTCATATGGCTATACCTTC. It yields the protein CASSQGRAASYGYTF.

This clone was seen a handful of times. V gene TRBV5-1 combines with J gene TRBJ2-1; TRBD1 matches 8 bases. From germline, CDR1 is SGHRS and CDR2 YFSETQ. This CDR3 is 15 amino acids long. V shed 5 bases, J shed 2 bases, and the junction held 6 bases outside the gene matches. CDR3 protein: CASSSGQGAYNEQFF. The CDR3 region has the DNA TGCGCCAGCAGTTCTGGACAGGGAGCCTACAATGAGCAGTTCTTC.

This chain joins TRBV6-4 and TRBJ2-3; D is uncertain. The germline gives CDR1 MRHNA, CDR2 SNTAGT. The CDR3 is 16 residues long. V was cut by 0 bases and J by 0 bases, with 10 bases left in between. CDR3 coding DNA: TGTGCCAGCAGTGACTCCCCCGCGGTTAGCACAGATACGCAGTATTTT. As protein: CASSDSPAVSTDTQYF.

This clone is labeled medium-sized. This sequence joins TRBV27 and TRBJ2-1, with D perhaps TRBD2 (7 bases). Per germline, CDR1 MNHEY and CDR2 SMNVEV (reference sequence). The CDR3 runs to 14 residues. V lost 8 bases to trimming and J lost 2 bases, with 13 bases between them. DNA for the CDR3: TGTGCCAGCGTCCCGGGGGGCCCCTACAATGAGCAGTTCTTC. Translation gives CASVPGGPYNEQFF.

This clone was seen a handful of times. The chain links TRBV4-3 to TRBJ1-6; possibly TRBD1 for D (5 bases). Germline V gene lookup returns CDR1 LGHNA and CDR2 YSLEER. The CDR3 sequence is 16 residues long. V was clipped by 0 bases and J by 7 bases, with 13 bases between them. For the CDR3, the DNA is TGCGCCAGCAGCCAAGAAGGAGCAGGGCTGAATTCACCCCTCCACTTT. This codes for CASSQEGAGLNSPLHF.

CDR3 nucleotide sequence: TGTGCCAGAAGCTTAGGTGGGCGCGGCTACACCTTC. Translated: CARSLGGRGYTF. V gene TRBV5-3 combines with J gene TRBJ1-2; D is unresolved. TRBV5-3 falls under the ORF class, with uncertain function. The V end was cut by 2 bases, the J end by 8 bases, with 10 bases between. CDR3 length equals 12 residues.

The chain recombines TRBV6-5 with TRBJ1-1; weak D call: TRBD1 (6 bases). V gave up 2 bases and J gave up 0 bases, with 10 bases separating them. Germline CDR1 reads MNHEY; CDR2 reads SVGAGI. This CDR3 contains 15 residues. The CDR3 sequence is CASSYGGPMNTEAFF. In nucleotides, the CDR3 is TGTGCCAGCAGTTACGGGGGGCCTATGAACACTGAAGCTTTCTTT.

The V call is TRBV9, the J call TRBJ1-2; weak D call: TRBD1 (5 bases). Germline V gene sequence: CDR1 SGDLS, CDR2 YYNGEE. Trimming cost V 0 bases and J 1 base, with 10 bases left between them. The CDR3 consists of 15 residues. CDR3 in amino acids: CASSVVQGDNYGYTF. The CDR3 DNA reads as TGTGCCAGCAGCGTAGTGCAGGGTGATAACTATGGCTACACCTTC.

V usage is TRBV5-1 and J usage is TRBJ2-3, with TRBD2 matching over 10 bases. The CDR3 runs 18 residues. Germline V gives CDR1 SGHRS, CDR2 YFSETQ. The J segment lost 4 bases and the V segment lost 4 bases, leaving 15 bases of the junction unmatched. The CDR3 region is CASSPKGASGSQPDTQYF. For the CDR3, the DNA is TGCGCCAGCAGCCCGAAGGGGGCTAGCGGGAGTCAGCCAGATACGCAGTATTTT.

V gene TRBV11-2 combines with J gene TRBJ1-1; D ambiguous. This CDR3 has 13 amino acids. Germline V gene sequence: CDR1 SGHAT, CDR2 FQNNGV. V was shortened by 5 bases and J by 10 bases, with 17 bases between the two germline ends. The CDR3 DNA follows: TGTGCCAGCAGCGCGCCGATGGGAGCGGGAGCTTTCTTT. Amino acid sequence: CASSAPMGAGAFF.

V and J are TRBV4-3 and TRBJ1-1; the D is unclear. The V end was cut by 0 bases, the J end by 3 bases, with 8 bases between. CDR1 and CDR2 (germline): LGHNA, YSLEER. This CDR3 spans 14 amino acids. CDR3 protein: CASSQERAYTEAFF. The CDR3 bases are TGCGCCAGCAGCCAAGAAAGGGCTTACACTGAAGCTTTCTTT.

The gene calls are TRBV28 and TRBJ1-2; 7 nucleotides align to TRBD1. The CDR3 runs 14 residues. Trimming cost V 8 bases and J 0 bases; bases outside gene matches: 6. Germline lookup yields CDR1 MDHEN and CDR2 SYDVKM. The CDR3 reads CASGDREANYGYTF. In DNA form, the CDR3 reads TGTGCCAGCGGAGACAGGGAAGCTAACTATGGCTACACCTTC.

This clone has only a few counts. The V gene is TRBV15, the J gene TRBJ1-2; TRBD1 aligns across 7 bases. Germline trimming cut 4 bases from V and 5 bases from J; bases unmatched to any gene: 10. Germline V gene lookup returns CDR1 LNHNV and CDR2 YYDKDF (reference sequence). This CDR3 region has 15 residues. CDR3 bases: TGTGCCACCAGCACCTTGGCCGGGACAGCTTATGGCTACACCTTC. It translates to CATSTLAGTAYGYTF.

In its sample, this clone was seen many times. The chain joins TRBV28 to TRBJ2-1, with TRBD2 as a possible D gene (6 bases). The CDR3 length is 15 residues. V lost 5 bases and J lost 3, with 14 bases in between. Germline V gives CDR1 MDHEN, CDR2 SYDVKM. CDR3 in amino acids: CASSPGVLDYNEQFF. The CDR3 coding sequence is TGTGCCAGCAGTCCGGGGGTCCTAGACTACAATGAGCAGTTCTTC.